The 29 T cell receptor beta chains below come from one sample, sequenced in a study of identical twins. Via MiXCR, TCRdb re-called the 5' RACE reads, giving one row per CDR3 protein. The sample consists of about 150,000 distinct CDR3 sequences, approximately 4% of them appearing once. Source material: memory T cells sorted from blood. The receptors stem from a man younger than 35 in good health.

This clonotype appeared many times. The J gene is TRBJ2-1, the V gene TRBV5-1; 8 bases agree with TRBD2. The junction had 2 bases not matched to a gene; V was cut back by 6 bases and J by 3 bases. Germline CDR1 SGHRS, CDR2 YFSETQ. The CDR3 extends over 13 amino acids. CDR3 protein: CASKRELYNEQFF. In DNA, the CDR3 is TGCGCCAGCAAGCGGGAGCTCTACAATGAGCAGTTCTTC. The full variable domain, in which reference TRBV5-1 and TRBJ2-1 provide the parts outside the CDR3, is KAGVTQTPRYLIKTRGQQVTLSCSPISGHRSVSWYQQTPGQGLQFLFEYFSETQRNKGNFPGRFSGRQFSNSRSEMNVSTLELGDSALYLCASKRELYNEQFFGPGTRLTVL.

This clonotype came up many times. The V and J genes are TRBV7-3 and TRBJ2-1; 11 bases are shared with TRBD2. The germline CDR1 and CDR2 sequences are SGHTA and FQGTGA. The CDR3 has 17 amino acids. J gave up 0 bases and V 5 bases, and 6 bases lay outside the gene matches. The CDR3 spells CASSPGLAGLSYNEQFF. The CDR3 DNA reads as TGTGCCAGCAGCCCTGGACTAGCGGGCCTCTCCTACAATGAGCAGTTCTTC. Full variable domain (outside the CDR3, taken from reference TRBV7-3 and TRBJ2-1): GAGVSQTPSNKVTEKGKYVELRCDPISGHTALYWYRQSLGQGPEFLIYFQGTGAADDSGLPNDRFFAVRPEGSVSTLKIQRTERGDSAVYLCASSPGLAGLSYNEQFFGPGTRLTVL.

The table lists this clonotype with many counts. This chain's CDR3 is CASSDFLGNEQFF. Here the CDR3 DNA reads TGTGCCAGCAGCGACTTCCTTGGAAATGAGCAGTTCTTC. The chain couples TRBV5-6 to TRBJ2-1, with D uncertain. This CDR3 has 13 amino acids. Germline V gives CDR1 SGHDT, CDR2 YYEEEE. Trimming left V 4 bases short and J 7 bases short, with 12 bases between.

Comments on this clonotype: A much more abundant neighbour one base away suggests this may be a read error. CDR3: CASSIGGQGMDDQFF. The CDR3 DNA follows: TGTGCCAGCAGCATCGGGGGACAGGGGATGGATGACCAGTTCTTC. The rearrangement links TRBV21-1 to TRBJ2-1; the table's D call, TRBD1, has no DNA check behind it. TRBV21-1 is described as a pseudogene. CDR3 length equals 15 residues.

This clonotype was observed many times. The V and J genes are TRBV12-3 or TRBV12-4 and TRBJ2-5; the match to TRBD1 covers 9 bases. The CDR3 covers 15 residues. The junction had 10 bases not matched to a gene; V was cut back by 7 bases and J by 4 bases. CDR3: CASTKTGGGGETQYF. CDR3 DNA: TGTGCCAGCACCAAGACAGGGGGAGGTGGAGAGACCCAGTACTTC.

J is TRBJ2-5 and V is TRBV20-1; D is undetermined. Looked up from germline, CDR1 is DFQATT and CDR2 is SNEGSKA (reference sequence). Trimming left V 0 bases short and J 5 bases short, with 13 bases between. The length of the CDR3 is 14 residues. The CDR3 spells CSARDRGMGETQYF. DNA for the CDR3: TGCAGTGCTAGAGACCGTGGTATGGGGGAGACCCAGTACTTC.

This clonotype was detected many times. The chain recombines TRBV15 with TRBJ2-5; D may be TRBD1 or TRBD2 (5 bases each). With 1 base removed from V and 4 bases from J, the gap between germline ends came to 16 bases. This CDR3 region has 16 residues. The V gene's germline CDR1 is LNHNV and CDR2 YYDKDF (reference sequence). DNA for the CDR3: TGTGCCACCAGCAGAGTATCCGGTCTCGGGGCAGAGACCCAGTACTTC. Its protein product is CATSRVSGLGAETQYF.

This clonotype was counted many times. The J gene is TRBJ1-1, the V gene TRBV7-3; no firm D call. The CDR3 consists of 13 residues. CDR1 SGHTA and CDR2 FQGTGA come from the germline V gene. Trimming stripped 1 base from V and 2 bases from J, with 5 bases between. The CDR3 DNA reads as TGTGCCAGCAGCTTAAAAATTAACACTGAAGCTTTCTTT. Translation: CASSLKINTEAFF.

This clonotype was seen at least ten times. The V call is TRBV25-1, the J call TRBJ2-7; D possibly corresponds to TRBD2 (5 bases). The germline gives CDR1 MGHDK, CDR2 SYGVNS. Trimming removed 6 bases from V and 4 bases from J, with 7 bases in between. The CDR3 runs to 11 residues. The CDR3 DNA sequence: TGTGCCAGCAGCGGAGGATACGAGCAGTACTTC. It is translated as CASSGGYEQYF.

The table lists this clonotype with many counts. The DNA for the CDR3 is TGTGCCAGCAGCTCACAGGGGAACACAGATACGCAGTATTTT. Translating it yields CASSSQGNTDTQYF. The genes are TRBV5-6 and TRBJ2-3; 7 bases agree with TRBD1. Per germline, CDR1 SGHDT and CDR2 YYEEEE. V lost 3 bases to trimming and J lost 2 bases; unmatched junction nucleotides: 3. The CDR3 extends over 14 amino acids.

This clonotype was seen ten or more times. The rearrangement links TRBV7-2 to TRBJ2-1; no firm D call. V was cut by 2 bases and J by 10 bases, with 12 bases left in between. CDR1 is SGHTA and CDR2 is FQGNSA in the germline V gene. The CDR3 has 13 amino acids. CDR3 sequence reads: CASSLWGIGEQFF. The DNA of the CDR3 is TGTGCCAGCAGCTTATGGGGAATCGGCGAGCAGTTCTTC.

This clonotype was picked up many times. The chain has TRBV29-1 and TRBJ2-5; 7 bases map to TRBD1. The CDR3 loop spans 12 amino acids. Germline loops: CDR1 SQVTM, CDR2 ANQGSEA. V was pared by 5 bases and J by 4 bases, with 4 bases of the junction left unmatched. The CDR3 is CSVKTGVETQYF. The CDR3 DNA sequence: TGCAGCGTTAAAACAGGGGTAGAGACCCAGTACTTC.

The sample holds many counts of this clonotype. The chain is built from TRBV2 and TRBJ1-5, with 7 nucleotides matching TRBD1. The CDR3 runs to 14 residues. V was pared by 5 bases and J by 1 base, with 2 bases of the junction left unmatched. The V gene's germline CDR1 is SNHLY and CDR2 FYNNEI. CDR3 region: CASSWGQSNQPQHF. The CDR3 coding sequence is TGTGCCAGCAGTTGGGGACAGAGCAATCAGCCCCAGCATTTT.

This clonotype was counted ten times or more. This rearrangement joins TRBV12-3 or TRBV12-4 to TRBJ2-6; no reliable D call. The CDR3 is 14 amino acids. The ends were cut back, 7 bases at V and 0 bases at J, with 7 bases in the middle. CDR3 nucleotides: TGTGCCAGCACGAATGACTCTGGGGCCAACGTCCTGACTTTC. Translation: CASTNDSGANVLTF.

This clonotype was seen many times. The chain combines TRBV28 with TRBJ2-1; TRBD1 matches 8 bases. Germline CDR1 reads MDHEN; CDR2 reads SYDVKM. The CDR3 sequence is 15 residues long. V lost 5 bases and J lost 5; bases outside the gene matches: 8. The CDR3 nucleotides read TGTGCCAGCAGTCCTCCGACAGGGGCGGACAATGAGCAGTTCTTC. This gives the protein CASSPPTGADNEQFF. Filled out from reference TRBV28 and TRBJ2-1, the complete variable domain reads DVKVTQSSRYLVKRTGEKVFLECVQDMDHENMFWYRQDPGLGLRLIYFSYDVKMKEKGDIPEGYSVSREKKERFSLILESASTNQTSMYLCASSPPTGADNEQFFGPGTRLTVL.

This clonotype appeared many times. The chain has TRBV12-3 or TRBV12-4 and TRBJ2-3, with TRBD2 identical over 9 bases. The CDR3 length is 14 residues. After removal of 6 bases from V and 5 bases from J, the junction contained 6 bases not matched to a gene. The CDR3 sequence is CASSFSGSGDTQYF. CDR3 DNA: TGTGCCAGCAGCTTTAGCGGGAGTGGAGATACGCAGTATTTT.

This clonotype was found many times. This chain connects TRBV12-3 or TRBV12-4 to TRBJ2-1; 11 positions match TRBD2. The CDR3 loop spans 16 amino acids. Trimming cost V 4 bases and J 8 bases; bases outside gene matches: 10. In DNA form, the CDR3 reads TGTGCCAGCAGTTCACCTAGCGGGAGGTCAGGGGATGAGCAGTTCTTC. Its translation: CASSSPSGRSGDEQFF.

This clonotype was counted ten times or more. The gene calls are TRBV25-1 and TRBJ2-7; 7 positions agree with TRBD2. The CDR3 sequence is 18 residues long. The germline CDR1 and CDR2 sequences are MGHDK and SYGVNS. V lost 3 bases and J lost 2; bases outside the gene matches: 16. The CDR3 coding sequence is TGTGCCAGCAGTGACCCCCTCCGGAGGGCTAGCGGTGCCTACGAGCAGTACTTC. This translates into CASSDPLRRASGAYEQYF.

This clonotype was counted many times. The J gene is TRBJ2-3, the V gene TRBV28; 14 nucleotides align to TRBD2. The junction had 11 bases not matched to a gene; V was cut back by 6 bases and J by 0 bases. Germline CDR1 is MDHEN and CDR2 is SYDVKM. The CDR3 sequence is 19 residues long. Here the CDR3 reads CASSGGLAGVALSTDTQYF. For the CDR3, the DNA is TGTGCCAGCAGCGGGGGACTAGCGGGAGTTGCATTGAGCACAGATACGCAGTATTTT. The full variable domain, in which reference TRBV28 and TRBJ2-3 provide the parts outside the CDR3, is DVKVTQSSRYLVKRTGEKVFLECVQDMDHENMFWYRQDPGLGLRLIYFSYDVKMKEKGDIPEGYSVSREKKERFSLILESASTNQTSMYLCASSGGLAGVALSTDTQYFGPGTRLTVL.

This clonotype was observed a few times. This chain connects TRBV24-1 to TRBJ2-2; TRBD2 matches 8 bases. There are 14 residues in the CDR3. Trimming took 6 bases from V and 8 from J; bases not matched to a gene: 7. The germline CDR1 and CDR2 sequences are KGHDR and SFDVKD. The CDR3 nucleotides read TGTGCCACCAGTCGAGCGGGAGCTTTAGGGGAGCTGTTTTTT. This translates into CATSRAGALGELFF.

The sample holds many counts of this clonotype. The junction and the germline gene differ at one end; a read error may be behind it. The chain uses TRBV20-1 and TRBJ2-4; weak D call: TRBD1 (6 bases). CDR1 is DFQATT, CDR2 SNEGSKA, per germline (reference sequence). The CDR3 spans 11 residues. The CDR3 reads CSARARGRYNF. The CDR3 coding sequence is TGCAGTGCTAGGGCCAGGGGCCGTTACAACTTC.

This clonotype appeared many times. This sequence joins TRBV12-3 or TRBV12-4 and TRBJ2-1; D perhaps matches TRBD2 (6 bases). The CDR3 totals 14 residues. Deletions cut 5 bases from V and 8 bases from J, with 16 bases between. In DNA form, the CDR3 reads TGTGCCAGCAGTCTTACTACTAGCAGCGATGAGCAGTTCTTC. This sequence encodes CASSLTTSSDEQFF.

The CDR3 sequence is CASSDDPAVSSNWNIQYF. The CDR3 bases are TGTGCCAGCAGTGATGACCCGGCGGTTTCCAGTAATTGGAACATTCAGTACTTC. This chain connects TRBV6-2 or TRBV6-3 to TRBJ2-4; D is ambiguous. V gave up 5 bases and J gave up 7 bases, with 27 bases separating them. Germline V gene data show CDR1 as MNHEY and CDR2 as SVGEGT. This CDR3 comprises 18 residues.

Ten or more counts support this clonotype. CDR3 in amino acids: CASSPTSGGGTEAFF. As DNA, the CDR3 is TGTGCCAGCAGCCCGACCTCTGGGGGGGGCACTGAAGCTTTCTTT. The chain uses TRBV16 and TRBJ1-1, with D possibly TRBD1 on 5 matching bases. The CDR3 runs to 15 residues. V lost 4 bases and J lost 4, with 16 bases in between. Germline V gene sequence: CDR1 KGHSY, CDR2 FQNENV.

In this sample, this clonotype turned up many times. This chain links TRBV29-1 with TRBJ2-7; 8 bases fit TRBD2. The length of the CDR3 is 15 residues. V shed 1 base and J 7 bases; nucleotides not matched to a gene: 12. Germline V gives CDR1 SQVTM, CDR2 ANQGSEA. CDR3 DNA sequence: TGCAGCGTTGAAGCTACGGGACCCACGGGGGGGGAGCAGTACTTC. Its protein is CSVEATGPTGGEQYF.

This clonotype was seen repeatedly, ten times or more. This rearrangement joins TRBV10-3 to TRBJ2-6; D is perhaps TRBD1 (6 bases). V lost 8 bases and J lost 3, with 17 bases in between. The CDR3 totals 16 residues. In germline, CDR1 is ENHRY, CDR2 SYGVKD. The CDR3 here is CAISRAGESGANVLTF. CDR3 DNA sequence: TGTGCCATCTCGAGGGCAGGGGAAAGTGGGGCCAACGTCCTGACTTTC.

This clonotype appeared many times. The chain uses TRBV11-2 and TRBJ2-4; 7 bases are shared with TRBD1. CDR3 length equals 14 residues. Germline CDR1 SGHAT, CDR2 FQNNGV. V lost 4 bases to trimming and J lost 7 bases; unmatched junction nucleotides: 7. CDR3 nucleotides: TGTGCCAGCAGCTCGACAGGGTTGGGGAACATTCAGTACTTC. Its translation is CASSSTGLGNIQYF.

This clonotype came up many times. The CDR3 region is CASSPEGGARGYTF. The CDR3 DNA reads TGCGCCAGCAGCCCCGAGGGGGGCGCAAGGGGCTACACCTTC. The gene calls are TRBV5-1 and TRBJ1-2, with D possibly matching TRBD1 (6 bases). The V gene lost 4 bases and the J gene lost 8 bases, with 18 bases spanning the gap. This CDR3 region has 14 residues. Germline CDR1 SGHRS, CDR2 YFSETQ.

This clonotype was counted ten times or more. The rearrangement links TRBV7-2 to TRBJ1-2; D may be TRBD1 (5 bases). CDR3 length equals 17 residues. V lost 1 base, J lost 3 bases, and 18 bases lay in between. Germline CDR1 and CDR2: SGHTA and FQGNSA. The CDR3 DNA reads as TGTGCCAGCAGCTTAGGGGAAACCAAGGGGACCTACTATGGCTACACCTTC. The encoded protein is CASSLGETKGTYYGYTF.